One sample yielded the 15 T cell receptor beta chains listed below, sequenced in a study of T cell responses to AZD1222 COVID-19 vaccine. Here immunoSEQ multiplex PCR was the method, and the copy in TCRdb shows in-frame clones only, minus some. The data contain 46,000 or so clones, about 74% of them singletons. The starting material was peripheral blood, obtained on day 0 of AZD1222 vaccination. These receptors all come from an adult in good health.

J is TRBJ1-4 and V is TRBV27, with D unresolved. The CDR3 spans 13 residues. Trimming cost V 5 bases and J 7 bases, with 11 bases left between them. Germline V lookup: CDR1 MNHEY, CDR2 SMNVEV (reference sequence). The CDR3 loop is CASSPWMGEKLFF. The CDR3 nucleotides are TGTGCCAGCAGTCCGTGGATGGGTGAAAAACTGTTTTTT.

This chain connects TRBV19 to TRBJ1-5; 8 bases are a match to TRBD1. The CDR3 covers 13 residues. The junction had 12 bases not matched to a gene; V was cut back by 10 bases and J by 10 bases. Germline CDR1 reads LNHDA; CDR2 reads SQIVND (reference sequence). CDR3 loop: CATRPDRVQPQHF. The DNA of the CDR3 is TGTGCCACCCGACCGGACAGGGTTCAACCCCAGCATTTT.

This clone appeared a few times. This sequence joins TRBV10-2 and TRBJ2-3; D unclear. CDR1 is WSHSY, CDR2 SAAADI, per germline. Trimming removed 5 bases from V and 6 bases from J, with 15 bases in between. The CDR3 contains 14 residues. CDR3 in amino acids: CASSHPPRMDTQYF. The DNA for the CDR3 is TGCGCCAGCAGTCATCCCCCAAGAATGGATACGCAGTATTTT.

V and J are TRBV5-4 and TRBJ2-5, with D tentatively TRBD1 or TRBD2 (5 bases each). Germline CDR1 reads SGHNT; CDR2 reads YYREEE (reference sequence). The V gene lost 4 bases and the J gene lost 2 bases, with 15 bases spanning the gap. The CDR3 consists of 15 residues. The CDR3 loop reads CASSPGRGVQETQYF. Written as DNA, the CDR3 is TGTGCCAGCAGCCCCGGTCGAGGGGTACAAGAGACCCAGTACTTC. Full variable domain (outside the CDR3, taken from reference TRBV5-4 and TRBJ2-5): ETGVTQSPTHLIKTRGQQVTLRCSSQSGHNTVSWYQQALGQGPQFIFQYYREEENGRGNFPPRFSGLQFPNYSSELNVNALELDDSALYLCASSPGRGVQETQYFGPGTRLLVL.

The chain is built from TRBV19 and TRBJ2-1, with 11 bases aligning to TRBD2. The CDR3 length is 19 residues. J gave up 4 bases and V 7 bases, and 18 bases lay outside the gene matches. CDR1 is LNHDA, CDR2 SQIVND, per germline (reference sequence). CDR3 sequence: CASNQFSGLADSRYNEQFF. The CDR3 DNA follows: TGTGCCAGTAATCAATTTTCGGGACTAGCGGATTCAAGGTACAATGAGCAGTTCTTC.

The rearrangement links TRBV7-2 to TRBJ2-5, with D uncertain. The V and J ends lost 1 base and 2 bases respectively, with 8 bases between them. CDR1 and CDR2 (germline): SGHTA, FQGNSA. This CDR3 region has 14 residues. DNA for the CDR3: TGTGCCAGCAGCTTAGGCCCAAGTCAAGAGACCCAGTACTTC. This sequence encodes CASSLGPSQETQYF.

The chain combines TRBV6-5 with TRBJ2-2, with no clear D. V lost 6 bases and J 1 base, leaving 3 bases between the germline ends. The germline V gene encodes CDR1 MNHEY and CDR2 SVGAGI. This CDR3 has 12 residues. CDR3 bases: TGTGCCAGCAGAAAGAACACCGGGGAGCTGTTTTTT. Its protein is CASRKNTGELFF.

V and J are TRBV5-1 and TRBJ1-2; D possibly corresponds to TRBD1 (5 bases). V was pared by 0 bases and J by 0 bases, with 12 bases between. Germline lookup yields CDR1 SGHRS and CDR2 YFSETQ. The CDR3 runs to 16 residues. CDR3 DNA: TGCGCCAGCAGCTTGGCGCGGGGGTTTACTAACTATGGCTACACCTTC. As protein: CASSLARGFTNYGYTF.

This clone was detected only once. The CDR3 nucleotides are TGTGCCAGCAGCGTCACCGGGACAGGCCCCTACGAGCAGTACGTC. It is translated as CASSVTGTGPYEQYV. This chain connects TRBV11-2 to TRBJ2-7; 8 positions match TRBD1. This CDR3 spans 15 amino acids. V lost 5 bases to trimming and J lost 2 bases; unmatched junction nucleotides: 8. The germline V gene has CDR1 SGHAT and CDR2 FQNNGV.

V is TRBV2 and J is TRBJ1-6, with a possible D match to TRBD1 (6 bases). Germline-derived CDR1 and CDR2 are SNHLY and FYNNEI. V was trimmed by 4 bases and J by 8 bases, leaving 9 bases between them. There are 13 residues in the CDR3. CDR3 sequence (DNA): TGTGCCAGCAGTGCAGGGGTTGATTCACCCCTCCACTTT. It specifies CASSAGVDSPLHF.

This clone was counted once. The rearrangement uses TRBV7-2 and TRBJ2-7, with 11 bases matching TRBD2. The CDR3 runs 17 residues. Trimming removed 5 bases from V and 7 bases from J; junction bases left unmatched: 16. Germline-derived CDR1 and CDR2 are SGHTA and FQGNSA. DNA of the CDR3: TGTGCCAGCAGCCCAGAGACCCGGACTAGCGGGCTTTGGGAGCAGTACTTC. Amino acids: CASSPETRTSGLWEQYF.

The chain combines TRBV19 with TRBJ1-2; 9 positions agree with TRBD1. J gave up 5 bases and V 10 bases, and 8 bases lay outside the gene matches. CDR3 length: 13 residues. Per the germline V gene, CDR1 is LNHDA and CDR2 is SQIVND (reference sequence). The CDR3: CATLRDRVYGYTF. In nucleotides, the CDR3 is TGTGCCACTCTACGGGACAGGGTGTATGGCTACACCTTC.

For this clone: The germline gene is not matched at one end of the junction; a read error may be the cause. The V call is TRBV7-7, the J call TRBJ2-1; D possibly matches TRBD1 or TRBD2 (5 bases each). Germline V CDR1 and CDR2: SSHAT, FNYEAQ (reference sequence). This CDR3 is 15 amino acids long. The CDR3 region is CASSLGTGNHNEQFF. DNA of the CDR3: TGTGCTAGCAGCTTAGGGACGGGGAATCACAATGAGCAGTTCTTC. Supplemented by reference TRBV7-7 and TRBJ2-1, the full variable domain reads GAGVSQSPRYKVTKRGQDVTLRCDPISSHATLYWYQQALGQGPEFLTYFNYEAQPDKSGLPSDRFSAERPEGSISTLTIQRTEQRDSAMYRCASSLGTGNHNEQFFGPGTRLTVL.

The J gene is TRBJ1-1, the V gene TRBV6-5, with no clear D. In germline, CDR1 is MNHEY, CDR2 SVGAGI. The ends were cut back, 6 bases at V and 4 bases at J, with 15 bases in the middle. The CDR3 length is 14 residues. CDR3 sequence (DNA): TGTGCCAGCAGCTGGGAGAGCCTCGGCACTGAAGCTTTCTTT. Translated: CASSWESLGTEAFF.

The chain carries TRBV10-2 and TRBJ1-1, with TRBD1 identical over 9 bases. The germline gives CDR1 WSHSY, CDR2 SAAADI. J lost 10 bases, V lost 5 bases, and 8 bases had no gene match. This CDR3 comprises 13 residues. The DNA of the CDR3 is TGCGCCAGCAGTCCGGGACAGGGAGAAATAGCTTTCTTT. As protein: CASSPGQGEIAFF.